This T cell receptor (beta chain) was sequenced during a study of T-cell memory formation after mild COVID-19. Study findings and constraints: Balance between CD4 and CD8 was seen in clones contracting day 15 to 85, and a CD4+ lean was seen in later expanders. Contracting CD8+ clones were enriched in EMRA, CD4+ mainly in CM and EM.

The CDR3 runs to 14 residues. Trimming took 6 bases from V and 7 from J; bases not matched to a gene: 7. Germline V gene data show CDR1 as SGHRS and CDR2 as YFSETQ. TCRdb itself ran the 5' RACE reads through MiXCR, one entry per CDR3 protein. Found here are under 300,000 distinct CDR3 sequences, less than 9.5% of them singletons; the top ten hold around a fifth. This clonotype has a single count. Antigen unknown. The TCR was taken from a man between 18 and 35 years old who had mild COVID-19 (a few samples of this study predate the infection). Cell type and time point are not known. Sequencing used PBMCs or a T cell subset sorted from them (not recorded which). V gene TRBV5-1 combines with J gene TRBJ2-2; TRBD1 matches 9 bases. CDR3 amino acids: CASTTQGAGGELFF. CDR3 coding DNA: TGCGCCAGCACCACACAGGGGGCTGGCGGGGAGCTGTTTTTT.